These 7 T cell receptor beta chains share one sample of origin, sequenced in a study of blood T cell repertoires in COVID-19. Some clones are missing from TCRdb's copy, which holds only in-frame ones; the method was immunoSEQ multiplex PCR. Among hundreds of thousands of clones, approximately 88% were seen once, and the ten largest hold roughly 7%. The sample comprised peripheral blood. Receptors originate from a young woman who had recovered from COVID-19.

The CDR3 DNA reads as TGTGCCAGCAGTCCGGCAGGAGGGGTTGAAGAAAAACTGTTTTTT. Protein product: CASSPAGGVEEKLFF. The rearrangement joins TRBV28 to TRBJ1-4, with a weak D call TRBD1 (5 bases). Germline CDR1 and CDR2: MDHEN and SYDVKM. The CDR3 is 15 residues long. Trimming pared 5 bases from V and 8 bases from J, leaving 18 bases between.

The genes are TRBV7-9 and TRBJ2-7; 7 bases fit TRBD1. The CDR3 totals 14 residues. J was trimmed by 2 bases and V by 5 bases; bases with no gene match: 6. From germline, CDR1 is SEHNR and CDR2 FQNEAQ (reference sequence). The CDR3 DNA reads as TGTGCCAGCAGCCGGACAGGCTCAGCCTACGAGCAGTACTTC. Encoded protein: CASSRTGSAYEQYF.

The CDR3 loop is CASSEALQGSHGYTF. Here the CDR3 DNA reads TGTGCCAGCAGTGAAGCCCTACAGGGGTCCCATGGCTACACCTTC. This chain connects TRBV2 to TRBJ1-2, with 7 bases identical to TRBD1. CDR3 length: 15 residues. The ends lost 0 bases at V and 6 bases at J; junction bases unmatched: 7. The germline V gene has CDR1 SNHLY and CDR2 FYNNEI.

The chain recombines TRBV28 with TRBJ1-3; D is unresolved. Trimming stripped 10 bases from V and 0 bases from J, with 13 bases between. The CDR3 loop spans 14 amino acids. CDR1 and CDR2 from the germline V gene are MDHEN and SYDVKM. CDR3 amino acids: CATKIPVSGNTIYF. The CDR3 region has the DNA TGTGCCACCAAGATCCCGGTCTCTGGAAACACCATATATTTT.

The CDR3 loop reads CASRPGTVQETQYF. The CDR3 nucleotides read TGTGCCAGCAGACCCGGGACAGTACAAGAGACCCAGTACTTC. The chain has TRBV19 and TRBJ2-5; 7 bases are shared with TRBD1. The CDR3 is 14 residues long. After removal of 9 bases from V and 2 bases from J, the junction contained 9 bases not matched to a gene. Germline V gene data show CDR1 as LNHDA and CDR2 as SQIVND (reference sequence).

V and J are TRBV9 and TRBJ1-1; 7 nucleotides line up with TRBD1. The CDR3 runs 14 residues. The trim removed 4 bases at V and 2 bases at J, leaving 5 bases unmatched. Germline-derived CDR1 and CDR2 are SGDLS and YYNGEE. CDR3 protein: CASSPGTANTEAFF. CDR3 nucleotide sequence: TGTGCCAGCAGCCCCGGGACAGCAAACACTGAAGCTTTCTTT. Using reference TRBV9 and TRBJ1-1 for the parts outside the CDR3, the full variable domain is DSGVTQTPKHLITATGQRVTLRCSPRSGDLSVYWYQQSLDQGLQFLIQYYNGEERAKGNILERFSAQQFPDLHSELNLSSLELGDSALYFCASSPGTANTEAFFGQGTRLTVV.

This sequence joins TRBV2 and TRBJ1-1, with D maybe TRBD1 (6 bases). CDR3 size: 15 residues. Trimming took off 6 bases at V and 1 base at J, with 15 bases between the two ends. Looked up from germline, CDR1 is SNHLY and CDR2 is FYNNEI. The CDR3 DNA sequence: TGTGCCAGCAGCGAGTTAGAGGGGGAGAACACTGAAGCTTTCTTT. It is translated as CASSELEGENTEAFF.